This T cell receptor (beta chain) came from a study of type 1 and type 2 diabetes patients. The PCR template was genomic DNA. Amplification of the beta chain CDR3 used 30 forward and 13 reverse multiplex primers. TCRdb reprocessed the multiplex PCR reads via MiXCR and lists one record per CDR3 protein. Of fewer than 350,000 distinct CDR3 sequences in the sample, around 50% are singletons; the top ten hold approximately 13%. Study-wide results and caveats: With limited T2D and control samples, some T1D-only expanded clones may not be T1D-specific.

V was shortened by 3 bases and J by 3 bases, with 8 bases between the two germline ends. Germline CDR1 SGHTA, CDR2 FQGNSA. This CDR3 has 13 residues. Each participant gave approximately 9.6 milliliters of peripheral blood. Concerning this clonotype: What it binds is not known.

The sequencing sample was made of peripheral blood mononuclear cells (PBMCs). The receptor's source is a young man with type 2 diabetes. This chain connects TRBV7-2 to TRBJ1-2; D gene unclear. The CDR3 DNA reads as TGTGCCAGCAGCTTGACCGAATACTATGGCTACACCTTC. This codes for CASSLTEYYGYTF.